The source of this TCR beta chain is a study of cytomegalovirus exposure and HLA in healthy donors. General study points: Sequencing depth across donors, presence/absence analyses assumed, was roughly uniform.

As for this clone: The antigen remains unidentified.

Both 60 Vbeta primers and 13 Jbeta primers went into the PCR. Repertoires were generated with immunoSEQ multiplex PCR, while TCRdb's copy carries only in-frame clones and drops some. This sample carries some 200,000 clones, 70% to 85% of them seen once, and the ten largest clones take 2.5% to 3%. The receptor was isolated from a woman aged 60-75 years in good health and CMV-seropositive. The sequenced sample consisted of PBMCs.

The CDR3 bases are TGTGTTTACCCCGGACAGGGGAAAGCTAACTATGGCTACACCTTC. It yields the protein CVYPGQGKANYGYTF. The chain uses TRBV6-1 and TRBJ1-2; 9 bases line up with TRBD1. This CDR3 has 15 amino acids. Germline CDR1 is MNHNS and CDR2 is SASEGT.